The T cell receptor (beta chain) described here comes from a study of blood T cell repertoires in COVID-19. Authors' analysis steps: The assay estimated nucleated cells by amplifying reference gene primers. The repertoire was sequenced with immunoSEQ multiplex PCR; TCRdb's copy has only in-frame clones and lacks some. From that table come the V and J calls and clone size; the DNA was used to work out D and trimming. The sample carries about 220,000 clones, around three quarters recorded once. CDR1 is MNHEY, CDR2 SMNVEV, per germline (reference sequence). This CDR3 spans 14 amino acids. Germline trimming cut 5 bases from V and 2 bases from J; bases unmatched to any gene: 1.

This clonotype was obtained from a woman between 70 and 85 years old with acute or convalescent COVID-19. The chain employs TRBV27 and TRBJ2-5; 11 bases are shared with TRBD2. The sample comprised peripheral blood. The CDR3 DNA sequence: TGTGCCAGCAGTCTAGCGGGGGGTCAAGAGACCCAGTACTTC. The encoded protein is CASSLAGGQETQYF.